These 22 T cell receptor beta chains share one sample of origin, sequenced in a study of CXCR3-negative and CXCR3-positive naive CD8 T cells. Their antigen targets remain unknown. The TRB libraries of cDNA were built by UMI-labeled 5' RACE. TCRdb re-called the 5' RACE reads and shows each CDR3 protein once, DNA omitted. The sample table sets out about 140,000 distinct CDR3 sequences. General observations from the study: Researchers report that CXCR3-positive naive cells carry more hydrophobic TRB CDR3s than CXCR3-negative naive cells.

Sequenced sample: naive CXCR3+ CD8+ T cells from blood. The subset here: CD45RO-CCR7+CD27+CD95- naive CD8+ T cells expressing CXCR3 (TNR3+). All receptors derive from a human donor in good health. Some clones in this sample may be carry-over from other donors' samples.

The rearrangement uses TRBV29-1 and TRBJ2-5; the TCRdb D gene call, TRBD1, has no DNA to confirm it. The CDR3 spans 13 residues. CDR1 SQVTM and CDR2 ANQGSEA come from the germline V gene. The CDR3 protein is CSVTGGARETQYF.

This sequence joins TRBV29-1 and TRBJ2-2; the TCRdb call, TRBD2, lacks DNA for checking. The CDR3 extends over 15 amino acids. Germline assignment: CDR1 SQVTM and CDR2 ANQGSEA. The CDR3 loop is CSVEALAGGTGELFF.

The chain recombines TRBV7-6 with TRBJ2-7; without DNA, the TCRdb call of TRBD1 cannot be checked. Germline V gene lookup returns CDR1 SGHVS and CDR2 FNYEAQ. The CDR3 is 15 residues long. This CDR3 reads CASSSTPGQVYEQYF.

The V and J genes are TRBV3-1 and TRBJ2-5; TCRdb's D gene call, TRBD2, goes unchecked for lack of DNA. The germline CDR1 and CDR2 sequences are LGHDT and YNNKEL (reference sequence). The CDR3 consists of 16 residues. This chain's CDR3 is CASSYPSEGVEETQYF.

The chain links TRBV28 to TRBJ2-3; as DNA is missing, the TRBD2 call by TCRdb cannot be tested. The CDR3 sequence is 14 residues long. Germline-derived CDR1 and CDR2 are MDHEN and SYDVKM. The CDR3 loop reads CASSLEGWPDTQYF.

The J gene is TRBJ2-1, the V gene TRBV14; TCRdb's assignment of TRBD2 cannot be checked, as there is no DNA. Germline CDR1 SGHDN, CDR2 FVKESK. This CDR3 contains 16 residues. The CDR3 sequence is CASSQKEGSSYNEQFF.

The chain links TRBV20-1 to TRBJ2-7; absent DNA, TCRdb's TRBD1 call cannot be checked. Germline V gene sequence: CDR1 DFQATT, CDR2 SNEGSKA (reference sequence). The CDR3 is made up of 14 amino acids. The CDR3 region is CSAREVQGAYEQYF.

This chain joins TRBV4-1 and TRBJ2-7. In germline, CDR1 is MGHRA, CDR2 YSYEKL. CDR3 length: 12 residues. The CDR3: CASSQDRTEQYF.

The rearrangement links TRBV10-3 to TRBJ2-3; lacking DNA, the TRBD1 call made by TCRdb goes unchecked. The CDR3 contains 14 residues. CDR1 and CDR2 from the germline V gene are ENHRY and SYGVKD. This CDR3 reads CAISEGQGSDTQYF.

The chain joins TRBV5-1 to TRBJ2-3; TCRdb outputs TRBD1, but without DNA this stays unchecked. Germline V gives CDR1 SGHRS, CDR2 YFSETQ. This CDR3 is built from 15 residues. CDR3 residues: CASSLMQGSSDTQYF.

The CDR3 is CSAHSGDPFEQYF. The chain uses TRBV29-1 and TRBJ2-7; TCRdb indicates TRBD2, and absent DNA this call remains unverified. The CDR3 runs 13 residues. Germline V lookup: CDR1 SQVTM, CDR2 ANQGSEA.

The genes are TRBV3-1 and TRBJ2-5; TCRdb outputs TRBD1, but without DNA this stays unchecked. CDR1 is LGHDT, CDR2 YNNKEL, per germline (reference sequence). This CDR3 has 17 residues. The CDR3 loop is CASSPSAGRPFEETQYF.

The genes are TRBV7-9 and TRBJ2-1; the D call from TCRdb, TRBD2, cannot be confirmed without DNA. The CDR3 has 17 residues. Germline CDR1 and CDR2: SEHNR and FQNEAQ (reference sequence). This CDR3 reads CASSARLGRGSGGEQFF.

The chain carries TRBV18 and TRBJ2-1; TCRdb proposes TRBD2, but this gene call is untestable without DNA. CDR1 KGHSH and CDR2 LQKENI come from the germline V gene. CDR3 size: 16 residues. The chain's CDR3 is CASSSPLGSSYNEQFF.

J is TRBJ1-1 and V is TRBV19; without DNA, the TCRdb call of TRBD1 cannot be checked. This CDR3 region has 14 residues. Germline-derived CDR1 and CDR2 are LNHDA and SQIVND (reference sequence). CDR3 amino acids: CASMIGGPNTEAFF.

The V and J genes are TRBV27 and TRBJ1-1; TCRdb gives TRBD1 as the D gene, but with no DNA this cannot be confirmed. This CDR3 comprises 15 residues. CDR1 is MNHEY and CDR2 is SMNVEV in the germline V gene (reference sequence). This CDR3 reads CASRSLTGWGTEAFF.

The rearrangement uses TRBV7-3 and TRBJ2-1; TCRdb gives TRBD1 as the D gene, but with no DNA this cannot be confirmed. Per the germline V gene, CDR1 is SGHTA and CDR2 is FQGTGA. This CDR3 spans 13 amino acids. CDR3 sequence reads: CASSPWGDNEQFF.

This chain's CDR3 is CASSQVAGGFYEQYF. The chain links TRBV4-3 to TRBJ2-7; with no DNA, the TCRdb D assignment of TRBD2 cannot be verified. Germline-derived CDR1 and CDR2 are LGHNA and YSLEER. This CDR3 is 15 amino acids long.

This rearrangement joins TRBV4-2 to TRBJ1-1; TCRdb's D gene call, TRBD1, goes unchecked for lack of DNA. The CDR3 extends over 16 amino acids. Germline V CDR1 and CDR2: LGHNA, YNFKEQ. The CDR3 loop is CASRDLVQGEGTEAFF.

The genes are TRBV29-1 and TRBJ1-1; the TCRdb D gene call, TRBD1, has no DNA to confirm it. CDR1 and CDR2 (germline): SQVTM, ANQGSEA. The CDR3 length is 11 residues. The CDR3 region is CSVEQGVPAFF. Using reference TRBV29-1 and TRBJ1-1 for the parts outside the CDR3, the full variable domain is SAVISQKPSRDICQRGTSLTIQCQVDSQVTMMFWYRQQPGQSLTLIATANQGSEATYESGFVIDKFPISRPNLTFSTLTVSNMSPEDSSIYLCSVEQGVPAFFGQGTRLTVV.

The V gene is TRBV28, the J gene TRBJ2-7. Germline loops: CDR1 MDHEN, CDR2 SYDVKM. The CDR3 extends over 13 amino acids. The CDR3 sequence: CASTVGGSYEQYF.

The genes are TRBV29-1 and TRBJ2-2; TCRdb proposes TRBD1, but this gene call is untestable without DNA. The CDR3 is 14 residues long. CDR1 is SQVTM, CDR2 ANQGSEA, per germline. The CDR3 loop is CSVDRGGNTGELFF.